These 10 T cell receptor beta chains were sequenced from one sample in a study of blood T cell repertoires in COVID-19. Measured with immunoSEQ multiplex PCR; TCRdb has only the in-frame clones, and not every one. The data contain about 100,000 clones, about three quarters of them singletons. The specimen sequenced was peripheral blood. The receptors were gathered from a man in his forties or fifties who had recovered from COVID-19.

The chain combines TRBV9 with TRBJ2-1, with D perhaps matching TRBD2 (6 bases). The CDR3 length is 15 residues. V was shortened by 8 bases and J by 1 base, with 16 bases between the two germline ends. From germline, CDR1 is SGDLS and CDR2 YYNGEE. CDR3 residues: CASTPGGRSYNEQFF. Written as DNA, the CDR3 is TGTGCCAGTACCCCCGGGGGTAGGTCCTACAATGAGCAGTTCTTC.

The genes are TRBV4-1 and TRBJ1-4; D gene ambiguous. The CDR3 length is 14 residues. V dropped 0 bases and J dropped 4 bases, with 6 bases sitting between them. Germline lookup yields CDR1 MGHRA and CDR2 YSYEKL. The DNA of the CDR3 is TGCGCCAGCAGCCAAGAGAGGAATAATGAAAAACTGTTTTTT. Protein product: CASSQERNNEKLFF.

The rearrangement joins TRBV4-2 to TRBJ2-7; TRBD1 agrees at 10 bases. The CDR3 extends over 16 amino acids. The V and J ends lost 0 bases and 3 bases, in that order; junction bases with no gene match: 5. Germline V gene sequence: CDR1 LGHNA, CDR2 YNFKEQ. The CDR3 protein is CASSQELWTGGYEQYF. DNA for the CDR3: TGTGCCAGCAGCCAAGAGTTGTGGACAGGGGGCTACGAGCAGTACTTC.

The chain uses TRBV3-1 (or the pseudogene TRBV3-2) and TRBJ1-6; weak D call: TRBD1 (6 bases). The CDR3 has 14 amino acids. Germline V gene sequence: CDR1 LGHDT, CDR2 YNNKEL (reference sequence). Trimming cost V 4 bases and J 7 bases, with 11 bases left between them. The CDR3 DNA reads TGTGCCAGCAGCCTAGGGGGAAACAATTCACCCCTCCACTTT. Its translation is CASSLGGNNSPLHF.

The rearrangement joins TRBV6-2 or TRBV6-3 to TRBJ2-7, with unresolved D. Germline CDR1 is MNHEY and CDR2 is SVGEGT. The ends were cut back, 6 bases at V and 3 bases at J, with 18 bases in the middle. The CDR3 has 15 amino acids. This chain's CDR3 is CASSTIARLHYEQYF. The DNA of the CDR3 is TGTGCCAGCAGCACGATCGCGCGGTTACACTACGAGCAGTACTTC.

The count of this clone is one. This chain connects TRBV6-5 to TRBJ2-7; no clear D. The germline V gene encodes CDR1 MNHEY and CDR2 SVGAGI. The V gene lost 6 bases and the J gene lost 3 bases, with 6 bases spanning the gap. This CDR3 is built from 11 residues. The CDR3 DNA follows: TGTGCCAGCAGCCCCTACTACGAGCAGTACTTC. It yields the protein CASSPYYEQYF.

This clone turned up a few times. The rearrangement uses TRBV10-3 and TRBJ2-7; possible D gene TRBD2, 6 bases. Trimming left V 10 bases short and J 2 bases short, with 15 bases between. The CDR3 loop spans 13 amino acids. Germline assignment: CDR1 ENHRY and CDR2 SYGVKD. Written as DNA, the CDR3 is TGTGCCACCCTCGGGACTGCTCCCTACGAGCAGTACTTC. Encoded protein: CATLGTAPYEQYF.

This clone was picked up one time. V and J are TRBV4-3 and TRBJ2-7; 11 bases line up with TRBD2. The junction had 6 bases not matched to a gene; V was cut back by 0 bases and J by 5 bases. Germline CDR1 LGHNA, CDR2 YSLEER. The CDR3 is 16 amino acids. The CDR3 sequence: CASSQDPPGLADEQYF. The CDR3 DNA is TGCGCCAGCAGCCAAGATCCCCCGGGACTAGCGGACGAGCAGTACTTC.

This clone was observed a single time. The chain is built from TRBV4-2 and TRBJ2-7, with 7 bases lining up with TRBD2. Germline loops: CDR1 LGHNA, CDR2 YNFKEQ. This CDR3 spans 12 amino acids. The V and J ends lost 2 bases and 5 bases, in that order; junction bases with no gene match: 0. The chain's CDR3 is CASSQTSDEQYF. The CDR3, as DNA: TGTGCCAGCAGCCAAACTAGCGACGAGCAGTACTTC.

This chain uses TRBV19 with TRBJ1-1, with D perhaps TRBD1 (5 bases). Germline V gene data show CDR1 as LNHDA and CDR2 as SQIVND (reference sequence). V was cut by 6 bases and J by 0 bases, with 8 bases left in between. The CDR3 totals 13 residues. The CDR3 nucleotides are TGTGCCAGTAGAAGGGGTCTGAACACTGAAGCTTTCTTT. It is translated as CASRRGLNTEAFF.